This T cell receptor (beta chain) was recorded in a study of beta chain features in type 1 diabetes. The wider study: Examination of sorted cells across all samples involved approximately 100,000,000 cells.

Study conclusions and caveats: Shorter TCRB CDR3s, moderately but significantly so, marked every one of the four CD4+ subsets in Type 1 diabetes patients. An over-representation of cells with high TCR expression could result from cDNA sequencing.

On this clone itself: As yet, its antigen is unknown.

The study reverse transcribed the entire isolated RNA, so it sequenced expressed TCRB transcripts. The study sequenced naive, central memory and regulatory T cell samples to an average of about 4 million reads. This table comes from immunoSEQ multiplex PCR, and its TCRdb copy is limited to in-frame clones, with some not included. The sample comprises about 620,000 clones, less than 20% of which are singletons, and about 0.086% rests with the top ten. This TCR came from a man aged 18 to 30 in good health. The source material was naive CD4+ T cells from blood.

CDR3 sequence reads: CASSSGRSYHSYEQYF. The DNA for the CDR3 is TGTGCCAGTTCTAGCGGGAGGTCATATCACTCCTACGAGCAGTACTTC. The gene calls are TRBV19 and TRBJ2-7; 11 bases align to TRBD2. The V and J ends lost 8 bases and 0 bases, in that order; junction bases with no gene match: 9. CDR1 and CDR2 from the germline V gene are LNHDA and SQIVND (reference sequence). The CDR3 loop spans 16 amino acids.